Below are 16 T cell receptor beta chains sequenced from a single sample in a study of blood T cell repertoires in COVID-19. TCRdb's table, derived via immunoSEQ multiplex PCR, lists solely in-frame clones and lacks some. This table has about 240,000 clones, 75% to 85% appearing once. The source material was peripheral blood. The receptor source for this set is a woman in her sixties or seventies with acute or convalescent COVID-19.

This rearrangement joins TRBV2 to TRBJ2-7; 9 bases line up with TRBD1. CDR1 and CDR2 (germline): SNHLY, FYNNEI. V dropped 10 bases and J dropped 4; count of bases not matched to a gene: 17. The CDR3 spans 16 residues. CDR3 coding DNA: TGTGCCACCCTAGAAGGACCGGGACAGGGAATTTACGAGCAGTACTTC. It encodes CATLEGPGQGIYEQYF. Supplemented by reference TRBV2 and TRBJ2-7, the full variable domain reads EPEVTQTPSHQVTQMGQEVILRCVPISNHLYFYWYRQILGQKVEFLVSFYNNEISEKSEIFDDQFSVERPDGSNFTLKIRSTKLEDSAMYFCATLEGPGQGIYEQYFGPGTRLTVT.

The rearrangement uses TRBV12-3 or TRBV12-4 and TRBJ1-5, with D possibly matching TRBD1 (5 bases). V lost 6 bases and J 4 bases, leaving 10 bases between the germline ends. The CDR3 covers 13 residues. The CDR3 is CASSLTENQPQHF. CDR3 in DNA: TGTGCCAGCAGCCTGACAGAAAATCAGCCCCAGCATTTT.

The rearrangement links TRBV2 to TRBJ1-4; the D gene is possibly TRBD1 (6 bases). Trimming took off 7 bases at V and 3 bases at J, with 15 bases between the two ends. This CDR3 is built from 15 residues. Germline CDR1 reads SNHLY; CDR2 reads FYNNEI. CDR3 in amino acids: CASTDRGQPNEKLFF. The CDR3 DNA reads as TGTGCCAGCACCGATCGTGGACAGCCTAATGAAAAACTGTTTTTT.

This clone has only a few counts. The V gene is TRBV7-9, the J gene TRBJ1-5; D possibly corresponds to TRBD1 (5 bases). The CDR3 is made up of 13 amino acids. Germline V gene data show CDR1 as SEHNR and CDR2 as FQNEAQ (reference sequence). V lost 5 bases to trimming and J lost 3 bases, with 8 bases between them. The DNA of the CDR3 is TGTGCCAGCAGCCGGGACTACAATCAGCCCCAGCATTTT. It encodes CASSRDYNQPQHF.

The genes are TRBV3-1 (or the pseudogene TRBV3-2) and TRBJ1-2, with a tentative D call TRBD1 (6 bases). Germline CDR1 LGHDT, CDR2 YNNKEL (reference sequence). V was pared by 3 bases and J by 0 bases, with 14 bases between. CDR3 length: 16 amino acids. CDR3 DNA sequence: TGTGCCAGCAGCCAGGGATCACAGGGAGCTAACTATGGCTACACCTTC. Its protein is CASSQGSQGANYGYTF.

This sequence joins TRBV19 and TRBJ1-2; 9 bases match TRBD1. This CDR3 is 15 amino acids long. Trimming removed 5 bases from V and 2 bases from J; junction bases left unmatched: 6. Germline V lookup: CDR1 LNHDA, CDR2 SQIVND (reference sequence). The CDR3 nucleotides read TGTGCCAGTAGTCCCCGGGACAGGGTCAACTATGGCTACACCTTC. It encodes CASSPRDRVNYGYTF.

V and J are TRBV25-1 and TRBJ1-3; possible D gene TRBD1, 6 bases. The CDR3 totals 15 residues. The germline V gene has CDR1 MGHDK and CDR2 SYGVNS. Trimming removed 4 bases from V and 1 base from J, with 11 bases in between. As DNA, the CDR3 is TGTGCCAGCAGTGCGCCGGGACAATCTGGAAACACCATATATTTT. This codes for CASSAPGQSGNTIYF.

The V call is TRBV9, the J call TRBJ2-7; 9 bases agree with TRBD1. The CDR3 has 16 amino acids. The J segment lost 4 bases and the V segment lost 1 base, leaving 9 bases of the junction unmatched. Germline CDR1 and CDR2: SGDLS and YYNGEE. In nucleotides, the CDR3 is TGTGCCAGCAGCGTATCGGCGACAGGGGGTGGATACGAGCAGTACTTC. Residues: CASSVSATGGGYEQYF.

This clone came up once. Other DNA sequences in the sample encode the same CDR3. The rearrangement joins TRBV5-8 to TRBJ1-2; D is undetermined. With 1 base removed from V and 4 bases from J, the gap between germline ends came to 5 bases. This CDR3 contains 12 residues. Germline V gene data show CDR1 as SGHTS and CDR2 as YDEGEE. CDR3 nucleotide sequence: TGTGCCAGCAGCTTGACAGTCTATGGCTACACCTTC. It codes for CASSLTVYGYTF.

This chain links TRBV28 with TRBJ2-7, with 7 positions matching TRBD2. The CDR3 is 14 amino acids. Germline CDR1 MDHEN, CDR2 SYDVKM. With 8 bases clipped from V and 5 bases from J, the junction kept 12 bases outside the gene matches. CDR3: CASVPWEGLHEQYF. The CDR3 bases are TGTGCCAGCGTACCTTGGGAGGGTTTACACGAGCAGTACTTC.

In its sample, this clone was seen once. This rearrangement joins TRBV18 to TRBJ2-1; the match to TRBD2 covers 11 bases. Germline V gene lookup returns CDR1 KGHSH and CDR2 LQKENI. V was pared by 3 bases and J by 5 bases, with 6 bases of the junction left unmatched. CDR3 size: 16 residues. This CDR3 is CASSPLTSGAHNEQFF. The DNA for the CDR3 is TGTGCCAGCTCACCCTTGACTAGCGGGGCCCACAATGAGCAGTTCTTC. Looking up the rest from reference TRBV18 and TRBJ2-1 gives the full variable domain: NAGVMQNPRHLVRRRGQEARLRCSPMKGHSHVYWYRQLPEEGLKFMVYLQKENIIDESGMPKERFSAEFPKEGPSILRIQQVVRGDSAAYFCASSPLTSGAHNEQFFGPGTRLTVL.

CDR3 sequence (DNA): TGTGCCAGCAGTTACTCGGTAGAGGCCTACCAGCCCCAGCATTTT. Translated: CASSYSVEAYQPQHF. The rearrangement uses TRBV6-2 or TRBV6-3 and TRBJ1-5; no definite D call. Germline V CDR1 and CDR2: MNHEY, SVGEGT. The V end lost 0 bases, the J end lost 7 bases, and 13 bases lay between the germline ends. The CDR3 has 15 residues.

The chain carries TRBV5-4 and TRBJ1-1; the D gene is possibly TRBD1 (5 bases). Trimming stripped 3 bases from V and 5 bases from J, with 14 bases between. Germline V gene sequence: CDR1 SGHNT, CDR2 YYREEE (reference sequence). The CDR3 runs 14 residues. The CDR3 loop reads CASSSQGGVTEAFF. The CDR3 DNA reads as TGTGCCAGCAGCTCCCAGGGTGGGGTAACTGAAGCTTTCTTT.

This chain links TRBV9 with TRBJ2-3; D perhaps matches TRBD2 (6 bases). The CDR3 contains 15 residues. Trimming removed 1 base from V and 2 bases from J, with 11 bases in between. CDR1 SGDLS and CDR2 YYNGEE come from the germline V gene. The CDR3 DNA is TGTGCCAGCAGCGTAACCGGGGACTTCACAGATACGCAGTATTTT. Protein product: CASSVTGDFTDTQYF. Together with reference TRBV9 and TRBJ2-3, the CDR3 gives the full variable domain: DSGVTQTPKHLITATGQRVTLRCSPRSGDLSVYWYQQSLDQGLQFLIQYYNGEERAKGNILERFSAQQFPDLHSELNLSSLELGDSALYFCASSVTGDFTDTQYFGPGTRLTVL.

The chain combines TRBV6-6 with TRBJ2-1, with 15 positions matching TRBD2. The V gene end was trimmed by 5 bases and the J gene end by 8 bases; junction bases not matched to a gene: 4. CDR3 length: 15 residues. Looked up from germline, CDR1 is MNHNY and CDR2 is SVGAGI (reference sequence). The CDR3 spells CASSRTSGGAYEQFF. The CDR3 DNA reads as TGTGCCAGCAGTAGGACTAGCGGGGGGGCCTATGAGCAGTTCTTC.

The CDR3 DNA reads TGTGCCAGCAGCTTGTCCCGGGACAGTGAAGCTTTCTTT. Its protein product is CASSLSRDSEAFF. The chain recombines TRBV5-4 with TRBJ1-1, with 7 bases aligning to TRBD1. This CDR3 has 13 amino acids. V lost 1 base, J lost 7 bases, and 4 bases stayed unmatched. Looked up from germline, CDR1 is SGHNT and CDR2 is YYREEE (reference sequence).